This T cell receptor (beta chain) derives from a study of cytomegalovirus exposure and HLA in healthy donors. Study-wide findings and caveats: In a later analysis, specific HLA alleles were associated with approximately 16,000 TCR beta sequences at a 0.05 false discovery rate. Evidence from a later analysis indicated that most CMV-associated TCR beta chains looked HLA-restricted.

PCR primers comprised 60 Vbeta and 13 Jbeta primers. TCRdb keeps only in-frame clones here, not all; method: immunoSEQ multiplex PCR. This sample carries approximately 150,000 clones, with under 2.5% going to the ten biggest clones. Regarding donors, all were healthy bone marrow donors. Notes on this clone: Antigen specificity is unknown.

The clonotype was recovered from a woman between 18 and 29 years old in good health and CMV-seronegative. Sequenced sample: PBMCs.

This CDR3 reads CASRPQGVGEKLFF. CDR3 in DNA: TGCGCCAGCCGACCACAGGGGGTAGGCGAAAAACTGTTTTTT. The chain combines TRBV5-1 with TRBJ1-4, with 8 bases aligning to TRBD1. The CDR3 contains 14 residues. V lost 7 bases to trimming and J lost 8 bases; unmatched junction nucleotides: 10. The V gene's germline CDR1 is SGHRS and CDR2 YFSETQ.